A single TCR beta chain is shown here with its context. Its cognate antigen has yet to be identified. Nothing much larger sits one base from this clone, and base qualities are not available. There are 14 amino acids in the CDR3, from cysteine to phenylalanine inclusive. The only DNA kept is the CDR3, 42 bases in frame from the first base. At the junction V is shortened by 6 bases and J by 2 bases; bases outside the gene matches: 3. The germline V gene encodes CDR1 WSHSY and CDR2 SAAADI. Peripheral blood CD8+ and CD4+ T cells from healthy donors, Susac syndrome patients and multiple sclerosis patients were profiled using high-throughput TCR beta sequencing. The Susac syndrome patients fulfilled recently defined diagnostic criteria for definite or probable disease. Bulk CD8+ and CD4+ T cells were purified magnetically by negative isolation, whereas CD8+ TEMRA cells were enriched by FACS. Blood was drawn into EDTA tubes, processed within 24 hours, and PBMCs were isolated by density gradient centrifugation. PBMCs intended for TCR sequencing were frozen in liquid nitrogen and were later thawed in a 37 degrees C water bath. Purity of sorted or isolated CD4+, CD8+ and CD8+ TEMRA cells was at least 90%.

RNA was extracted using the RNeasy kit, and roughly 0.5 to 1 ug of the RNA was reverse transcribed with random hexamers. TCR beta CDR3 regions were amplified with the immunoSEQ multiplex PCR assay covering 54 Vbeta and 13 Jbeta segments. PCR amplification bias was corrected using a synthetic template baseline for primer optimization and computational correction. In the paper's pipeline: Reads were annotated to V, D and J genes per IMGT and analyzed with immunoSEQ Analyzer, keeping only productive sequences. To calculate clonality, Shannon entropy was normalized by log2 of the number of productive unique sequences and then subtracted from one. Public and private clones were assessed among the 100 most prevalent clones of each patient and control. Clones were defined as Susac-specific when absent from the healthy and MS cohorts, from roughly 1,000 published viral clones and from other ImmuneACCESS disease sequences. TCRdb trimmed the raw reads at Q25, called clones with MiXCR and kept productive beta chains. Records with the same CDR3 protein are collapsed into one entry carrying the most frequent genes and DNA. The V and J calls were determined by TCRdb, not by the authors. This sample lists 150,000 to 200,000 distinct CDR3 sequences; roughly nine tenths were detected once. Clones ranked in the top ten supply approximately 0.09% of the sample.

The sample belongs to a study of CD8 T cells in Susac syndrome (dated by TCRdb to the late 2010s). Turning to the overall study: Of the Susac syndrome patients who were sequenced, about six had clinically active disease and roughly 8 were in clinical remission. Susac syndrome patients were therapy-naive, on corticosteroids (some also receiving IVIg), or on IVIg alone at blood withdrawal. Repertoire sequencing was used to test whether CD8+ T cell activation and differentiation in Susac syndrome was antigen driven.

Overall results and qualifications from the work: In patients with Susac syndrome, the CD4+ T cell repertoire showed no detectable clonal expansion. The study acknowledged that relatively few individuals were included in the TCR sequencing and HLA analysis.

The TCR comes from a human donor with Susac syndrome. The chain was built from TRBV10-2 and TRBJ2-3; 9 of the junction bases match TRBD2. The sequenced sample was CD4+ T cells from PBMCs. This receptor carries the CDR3 CASRPSGDTDTQYF. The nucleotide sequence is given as TGCGCCAGCAGGCCTAGCGGGGACACAGATACGCAGTATTTT.